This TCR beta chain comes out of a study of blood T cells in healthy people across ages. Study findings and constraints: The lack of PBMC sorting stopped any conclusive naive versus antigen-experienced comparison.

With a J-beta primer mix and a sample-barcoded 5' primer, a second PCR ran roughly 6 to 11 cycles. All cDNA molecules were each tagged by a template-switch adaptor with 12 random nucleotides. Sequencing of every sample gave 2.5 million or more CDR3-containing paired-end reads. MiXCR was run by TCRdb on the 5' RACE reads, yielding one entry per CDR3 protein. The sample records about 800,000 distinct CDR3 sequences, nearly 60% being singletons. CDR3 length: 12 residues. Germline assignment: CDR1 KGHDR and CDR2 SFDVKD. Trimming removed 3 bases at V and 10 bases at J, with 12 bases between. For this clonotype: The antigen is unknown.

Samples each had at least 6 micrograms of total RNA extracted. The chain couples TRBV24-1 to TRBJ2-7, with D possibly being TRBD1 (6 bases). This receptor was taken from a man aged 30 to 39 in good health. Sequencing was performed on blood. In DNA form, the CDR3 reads TGTGCCACCAGTGATACAGGGTCGTCCCAGTACTTC. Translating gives CATSDTGSSQYF.